This T cell receptor (beta chain) was captured by sequencing in a study of technical replicates of blood from a few donors. Profiling relied on immunoSEQ multiplex PCR, and the TCRdb table lists in-frame clones only, not all of them. The sample has about 62,000 clones, around 87% seen once. The CDR3 spans 14 residues. Germline V gene lookup returns CDR1 SGHTA and CDR2 FQGNSA. The junction had 6 bases not matched to a gene; V was cut back by 5 bases and J by 6 bases. The sample was PBMCs. The chain recombines TRBV7-2 with TRBJ1-5, with 8 bases fitting TRBD1. The clonotype originates from a human donor in good health. Some clones in this sample may be carry-over from other donors' samples. The DNA of the CDR3 is TGTGCCAGCAGCCAGGACAGGGATGGTCAGCCCCAGCATTTT. The encoded protein is CASSQDRDGQPQHF.